The 27 T cell receptor beta chains given below trace back to one sample, sequenced in a study of T cell repertoires in cytomegalovirus infection. TCRdb redid the calling of the reads with MiXCR, one entry per CDR3 protein. The table records 300,000 or so distinct CDR3 sequences, 25% of them present only once. Antigens of these TCRs are unknown. The sample was cultured PBMCs, taken from culture after CMV antigen stimulation. These receptors came from a human donor in good health (CMV status not recorded). Some clones in this sample may be carry-over from other donors' samples.

Only a few counts were recorded for this clonotype. The chain carries TRBV19 and TRBJ2-1; D is possibly TRBD2 (6 bases). Germline assignment: CDR1 LNHDA and CDR2 SQIVND (reference sequence). Trimming left V 3 bases short and J 4 bases short, with 13 bases between. The CDR3 runs 15 residues. The CDR3 DNA sequence: TGTGCCAGTAGTATGGTCGGGAGCGTGTACAATGAGCAGTTCTTC. This translates into CASSMVGSVYNEQFF.

The J gene is TRBJ2-2, the V gene TRBV10-3, with a possible D match to TRBD1 (6 bases). The CDR3 covers 14 residues. Germline V gives CDR1 ENHRY, CDR2 SYGVKD. V lost 6 bases to trimming and J lost 7 bases, with 15 bases between them. The CDR3 region is CAIRSRDMDGELFF. In DNA, the CDR3 is TGTGCCATCAGAAGTCGGGACATGGACGGGGAGCTGTTTTTT.

In its sample, this clonotype was seen a few times. V is TRBV6-2 or TRBV6-3 and J is TRBJ2-1, with 11 bases aligning to TRBD2. Germline lookup yields CDR1 MNHEY and CDR2 SVGEGT. This CDR3 comprises 16 residues. Trimming at V came to 5 bases and at J to 6 bases, leaving 9 bases not matched to a gene. The CDR3 region is CASSPNPSGRPNEQFF. As DNA, the CDR3 is TGTGCCAGCAGTCCGAACCCTAGCGGGAGGCCCAATGAGCAGTTCTTC.

This clonotype showed up just a few times. The CDR3 sequence is CASSPLEGVTDTQYF. The CDR3 DNA sequence: TGTGCCAGCTCACCGCTTGAGGGAGTCACAGATACGCAGTATTTT. This chain connects TRBV18 to TRBJ2-3; perhaps TRBD2 as D (5 bases). Germline V lookup: CDR1 KGHSH, CDR2 LQKENI. The germline V and J ends were trimmed by 3 bases and 2 bases, with 12 bases remaining between them. The CDR3 has 15 residues. The full variable domain, completed using reference TRBV18 and TRBJ2-3, is NAGVMQNPRHLVRRRGQEARLRCSPMKGHSHVYWYRQLPEEGLKFMVYLQKENIIDESGMPKERFSAEFPKEGPSILRIQQVVRGDSAAYFCASSPLEGVTDTQYFGPGTRLTVL.

In its sample, this clonotype was seen many times. The chain carries TRBV18 and TRBJ1-1; no definite D call. Germline V lookup: CDR1 KGHSH, CDR2 LQKENI. Trimming pared 8 bases from V and 1 base from J, leaving 11 bases between. CDR3 length equals 13 residues. The CDR3 protein is CASSPTANTEAFF. DNA for the CDR3: TGTGCCAGCAGCCCTACAGCGAACACTGAAGCTTTCTTT.

This clonotype appeared a few times. V is TRBV6-6 and J is TRBJ2-3; TRBD2 matches at 12 bases. With V trimmed by 6 bases and J by 4 bases, 8 bases remained unmatched. Germline V gene sequence: CDR1 MNHNY, CDR2 SVGAGI (reference sequence). The CDR3 is 16 residues long. In DNA, the CDR3 is TGTGCCAGCAGCGCCAAGACTAGCGGGAGCGCAGATACGCAGTATTTT. This gives the protein CASSAKTSGSADTQYF.

This chain links TRBV12-3 or TRBV12-4 with TRBJ2-7; possible D gene TRBD2, 5 bases. V was cut by 3 bases and J by 5 bases, with 14 bases left in between. The CDR3 runs 14 residues. CDR3 amino acids: CASSFSASMDEQYF. CDR3 DNA: TGTGCCAGCAGTTTTAGCGCCTCGATGGACGAGCAGTACTTC.

Concerning this clonotype itself: An end of the junction differs from the germline gene, which may be a read error. The V and J genes are TRBV5-3 and TRBJ2-1, with D possibly being TRBD2 (5 bases). TRBV5-3 is placed among ORFs of uncertain function. The CDR3 has 15 residues. DNA of the CDR3: TGTGCCAGCAGCTTAAACGGAGGAGCCTACAATGAGCAGTTCTTC. Protein: CASSLNGGAYNEQFF.

The chain combines TRBV28 with TRBJ2-5, with 10 bases fitting TRBD1. CDR3 length: 15 amino acids. Looked up from germline, CDR1 is MDHEN and CDR2 is SYDVKM. J gave up 5 bases and V 6 bases, and 9 bases lay outside the gene matches. This CDR3 is CASSPGGQGLETQYF. The CDR3 DNA sequence: TGTGCCAGCAGCCCCGGGGGACAGGGGTTGGAGACCCAGTACTTC.

The sample holds one count of this clonotype. The chain employs TRBV29-1 and TRBJ1-2; TRBD1 matches 7 bases. This CDR3 contains 14 residues. V was pared by 7 bases and J by 2 bases, with 10 bases of the junction left unmatched. Germline CDR1 is SQVTM and CDR2 is ANQGSEA. The DNA for the CDR3 is TGCAGCGCCCTACTCCAGGGGGGCAACTATGGCTACACCTTC. The encoded protein is CSALLQGGNYGYTF. Supplemented by reference TRBV29-1 and TRBJ1-2, the full variable domain reads SAVISQKPSRDICQRGTSLTIQCQVDSQVTMMFWYRQQPGQSLTLIATANQGSEATYESGFVIDKFPISRPNLTFSTLTVSNMSPEDSSIYLCSALLQGGNYGYTFGSGTRLTVV.

The rearrangement links TRBV7-9 to TRBJ2-4; 8 positions agree with TRBD1. V dropped 0 bases and J dropped 9; count of bases not matched to a gene: 7. The CDR3 has 15 residues. Germline-derived CDR1 and CDR2 are SEHNR and FQNEAQ (reference sequence). The CDR3 protein is CASSLAQGARVIQYF. The CDR3 coding sequence is TGTGCCAGCAGCTTAGCGCAGGGGGCGCGTGTCATTCAGTACTTC. Using reference TRBV7-9 and TRBJ2-4 for the parts outside the CDR3, the full variable domain is DTGVSQNPRHKITKRGQNVTFRCDPISEHNRLYWYRQTLGQGPEFLTYFQNEAQLEKSRLLSDRFSAERPKGSFSTLEIQRTEQGDSAMYLCASSLAQGARVIQYFGAGTRLSVL.

This clonotype has at least ten counts. CDR3 residues: CASSLVGTSGTGELFF. The CDR3 bases are TGTGCCAGCAGCTTAGTAGGGACTAGCGGCACCGGGGAGCTGTTTTTT. This rearrangement joins TRBV7-6 to TRBJ2-2; 11 bases match TRBD2. CDR3 length: 16 amino acids. The V gene end was trimmed by 1 base and the J gene end by 4 bases; junction bases not matched to a gene: 2. Per germline, CDR1 SGHVS and CDR2 FNYEAQ.

The J gene is TRBJ2-3, the V gene TRBV7-9; D is undetermined. This CDR3 spans 14 amino acids. The V and J ends lost 2 bases and 0 bases respectively, with 6 bases between them. Germline V CDR1 and CDR2: SEHNR, FQNEAQ (reference sequence). CDR3 in DNA: TGTGCCAGCAGCTTAATCGGGAGCACAGATACGCAGTATTTT. Protein product: CASSLIGSTDTQYF.

This clonotype was detected a few times. CDR3 loop: CASSDRAAYEQYF. CDR3 nucleotide sequence: TGTGCCAGCAGCGACAGGGCGGCCTACGAGCAGTACTTC. V is TRBV6-2 or TRBV6-3 and J is TRBJ2-7; 7 bases map to TRBD1. Germline loops: CDR1 MNHEY, CDR2 SVGEGT. CDR3 length equals 13 residues. With 6 bases clipped from V and 2 bases from J, the junction kept 4 bases outside the gene matches.

In this sample, this clonotype turned up a few times. This chain connects TRBV7-6 to TRBJ2-3, with 11 bases identical to TRBD2. Trimming at V came to 6 bases and at J to 2 bases, leaving 13 bases not matched to a gene. Germline values: CDR1 SGHVS, CDR2 FNYEAQ. The CDR3 is 18 amino acids. CDR3 loop: CASSQSGTSGPYTDTQYF. The DNA for the CDR3 is TGTGCCAGCAGTCAATCCGGGACTAGCGGTCCTTACACAGATACGCAGTATTTT.

This clonotype occurred many times. V gene TRBV6-6 combines with J gene TRBJ2-7; 10 positions match TRBD1. The germline V gene has CDR1 MNHNY and CDR2 SVGAGI (reference sequence). V shed 6 bases and J 6 bases; nucleotides not matched to a gene: 14. The CDR3 length is 16 residues. The CDR3 coding sequence is TGTGCCAGCAGCCGCTCACCGGGACAGGGGTTACGCGAGCAGTACTTC. Encoded protein: CASSRSPGQGLREQYF.

This clonotype has a count of ten or more. The V call is TRBV7-2, the J call TRBJ2-1, with D perhaps TRBD2 (5 bases). V was cut by 6 bases and J by 2 bases, with 11 bases left in between. The CDR3 extends over 14 amino acids. CDR1 and CDR2 from the germline V gene are SGHTA and FQGNSA. CDR3 residues: CASSRLTTYNEQFF. The CDR3 DNA is TGTGCCAGCAGTCGACTAACCACCTACAATGAGCAGTTCTTC.

This chain links TRBV6-2 or TRBV6-3 with TRBJ1-1, with D hard to call. V was clipped by 6 bases and J by 0 bases, with 20 bases between them. The germline gives CDR1 MNHEY, CDR2 SVGEGT. The CDR3 has 17 residues. The CDR3, as DNA: TGTGCCAGCAGGGCCGGACCGACCTGGGTCATGAACACTGAAGCTTTCTTT. This sequence encodes CASRAGPTWVMNTEAFF.

This chain joins TRBV5-3 and TRBJ1-1; D might be TRBD1 (6 bases). TRBV5-3 is reported as an ORF; its role is uncertain. The CDR3 is made up of 13 amino acids. V was pared by 8 bases and J by 4 bases, with 15 bases between. The CDR3 DNA follows: TGTGCCAGCAGGTTGGGGGGCGGCACTGAAGCTTTCTTT. The encoded protein is CASRLGGGTEAFF.

The chain joins TRBV12-3 or TRBV12-4 to TRBJ1-4; 8 bases are a match to TRBD1. V lost 7 bases, J lost 5 bases, and 3 bases stayed unmatched. The CDR3 length is 13 residues. CDR3 in amino acids: CASIRQGNEKLFF. For the CDR3, the DNA is TGTGCCAGCATACGACAGGGGAATGAAAAACTGTTTTTT.

This clonotype was counted at least ten times. The rearrangement links TRBV7-2 to TRBJ2-1; 8 bases align to TRBD2. Unmatched junction bases numbered 0, after V lost 1 base and J lost 4 bases. Germline V gene lookup returns CDR1 SGHTA and CDR2 FQGNSA. The CDR3 totals 14 residues. CDR3: CASSLERGYNEQFF. The CDR3 DNA reads as TGTGCCAGCAGCTTAGAGCGGGGGTACAATGAGCAGTTCTTC.

This clonotype turned up a few times. This sequence joins TRBV2 and TRBJ2-1, with TRBD2 as a possible D gene (6 bases). This CDR3 region has 12 residues. The V end lost 8 bases, the J end lost 9 bases, and 14 bases lay between the germline ends. In germline, CDR1 is SNHLY, CDR2 FYNNEI. In DNA, the CDR3 is TGTGCCAGCTACGGGGGTCTAGGTGAGCAGTTCTTC. Translation gives CASYGGLGEQFF.

Only a few counts were recorded for this clonotype. The CDR3 coding sequence is TGTGCTAGTGGTTTGGTACTGGGGAATGAGCAGTTCTTC. This sequence encodes CASGLVLGNEQFF. The chain couples TRBV12-5 to TRBJ2-1, with unresolved D. V shed 0 bases and J shed 7 bases, with 7 bases lying between them. From germline, CDR1 is LGHNT and CDR2 FRNRAP. The CDR3 is 13 amino acids.

The chain recombines TRBV7-9 with TRBJ2-7; D gene ambiguous. The CDR3 is 12 residues long. Germline CDR1 is SEHNR and CDR2 is FQNEAQ (reference sequence). The V gene lost 0 bases and the J gene lost 6 bases, with 6 bases spanning the gap. In DNA, the CDR3 is TGTGCCAGCAGCTTAGCAGATGGCGAGCAGTACGTC. It is translated as CASSLADGEQYV.

This chain links TRBV5-1 with TRBJ1-6; 9 nucleotides match TRBD1. The V gene's germline CDR1 is SGHRS and CDR2 YFSETQ. The CDR3 covers 16 residues. With 3 bases clipped from V and 7 bases from J, the junction kept 8 bases outside the gene matches. The CDR3 DNA sequence: TGCGCCAGCAGCTGGACAGGGGTAGCAGGGAATTCACCCCTCCACTTT. Translating it yields CASSWTGVAGNSPLHF.

The DNA for the CDR3 is TGCAGCGTTGAAGATCTTCAAAGGGGTACAGACTATGGCTACACCTTC. Its protein is CSVEDLQRGTDYGYTF. The chain joins TRBV29-1 to TRBJ1-2, with a weak D call TRBD1 (5 bases). The CDR3 spans 16 residues. The V gene lost 0 bases and the J gene lost 3 bases, with 17 bases spanning the gap. Germline V gene lookup returns CDR1 SQVTM and CDR2 ANQGSEA.

This clonotype was detected ten times or more. The rearrangement uses TRBV5-6 and TRBJ2-3; TRBD2 aligns across 8 bases. CDR3 length: 18 amino acids. Per the germline V gene, CDR1 is SGHDT and CDR2 is YYEEEE. The trim removed 0 bases at V and 3 bases at J, leaving 12 bases unmatched. This CDR3 reads CASSLEGAGLAGTDTQYF. As DNA, the CDR3 is TGTGCCAGCAGCTTGGAAGGGGCTGGGCTAGCGGGTACAGATACGCAGTATTTT. Supplemented by reference TRBV5-6 and TRBJ2-3, the full variable domain reads DAGVTQSPTHLIKTRGQQVTLRCSPKSGHDTVSWYQQALGQGPQFIFQYYEEEERQRGNFPDRFSGHQFPNYSSELNVNALLLGDSALYLCASSLEGAGLAGTDTQYFGPGTRLTVL.